The 13 T cell receptor beta chains reported below all come from one sample, sequenced in a study of cytomegalovirus exposure and HLA in healthy donors. Amplification used 60 Vbeta primers and 13 Jbeta primers. The data were produced by immunoSEQ multiplex PCR, yet TCRdb's version contains in-frame clones alone and is incomplete. The sample contains 150,000 to 160,000 clones, roughly 80% of which appear only once. Specimen: PBMCs. The receptors originated from a man aged 25 to 40 in good health and CMV-seropositive.

V gene TRBV6-5 combines with J gene TRBJ1-2, with D possibly TRBD1 on 5 matching bases. Trimming removed 5 bases from V and 6 bases from J, with 16 bases in between. CDR1 MNHEY and CDR2 SVGAGI come from the germline V gene. The CDR3 contains 14 residues. The CDR3 is CASSLASRGDGYTF. CDR3 DNA: TGTGCCAGCAGTCTAGCCTCCCGGGGGGATGGCTACACCTTC.

The chain employs TRBV5-1 and TRBJ2-1; 13 positions agree with TRBD2. The germline V gene encodes CDR1 SGHRS and CDR2 YFSETQ. J gave up 1 base and V 4 bases, and 2 bases lay outside the gene matches. This CDR3 is built from 16 residues. CDR3 in amino acids: CASSQTSGGSYNEQFF. DNA of the CDR3: TGCGCCAGCAGCCAGACTAGCGGGGGGTCCTACAATGAGCAGTTCTTC.

CDR3 protein: CASSPTRLAAEQFF. As DNA, the CDR3 is TGTGCCAGCAGTCCGACCCGACTAGCGGCTGAGCAGTTCTTC. The chain recombines TRBV6-1 with TRBJ2-1, with 9 bases aligning to TRBD2. Looked up from germline, CDR1 is MNHNS and CDR2 is SASEGT. This CDR3 has 14 amino acids. V lost 5 bases and J lost 9; bases outside the gene matches: 8.

The rearrangement joins TRBV19 to TRBJ2-1, with unresolved D. V was trimmed by 3 bases and J by 0 bases, leaving 9 bases between them. In germline, CDR1 is LNHDA, CDR2 SQIVND (reference sequence). There are 15 residues in the CDR3. In DNA, the CDR3 is TGTGCCAGTAGTATTCGCGAGTTCTCCTACAATGAGCAGTTCTTC. It yields the protein CASSIREFSYNEQFF.

The rearrangement uses TRBV27 and TRBJ1-1, with TRBD1 identical over 7 bases. V shed 5 bases, J shed 6 bases, and the junction held 9 bases outside the gene matches. The length of the CDR3 is 14 residues. Germline loops: CDR1 MNHEY, CDR2 SMNVEV (reference sequence). In nucleotides, the CDR3 is TGTGCCAGCAGTCCAAGGGACAGATTCTCTGAAGCTTTCTTT. Translated: CASSPRDRFSEAFF.

The chain links TRBV6-5 to TRBJ2-7; TRBD1 aligns across 7 bases. Germline CDR1 reads MNHEY; CDR2 reads SVGAGI. Losses at the gene ends were 6 bases for V and 4 bases for J; bases not matched to a gene: 3. The length of the CDR3 is 12 residues. The CDR3 bases are TGTGCCAGCAGAGAACAGGGGTACGAGCAGTACTTC. It translates to CASREQGYEQYF.

The chain combines TRBV28 with TRBJ2-5, with a possible D match to TRBD1 (5 bases). Looked up from germline, CDR1 is MDHEN and CDR2 is SYDVKM. The CDR3 is 14 residues long. The germline V and J ends were trimmed by 2 bases and 1 base, with 8 bases remaining between them. CDR3 bases: TGTGCCAGCAGTTTAATCCAGGGCCAAGAGACCCAGTACTTC. It encodes CASSLIQGQETQYF.

CDR3 nucleotides: TGTGCCAGCAGTCGTGCAGGTTACTCCTACGAGCAGTACTTC. As protein: CASSRAGYSYEQYF. The chain joins TRBV6-5 to TRBJ2-7; D gene unclear. The CDR3 is 14 amino acids. The germline CDR1 and CDR2 sequences are MNHEY and SVGAGI. V lost 5 bases, J lost 0 bases, and 11 bases lay in between.

This sequence joins TRBV2 and TRBJ2-2, with a weak D call TRBD1 (5 bases). Germline V gene lookup returns CDR1 SNHLY and CDR2 FYNNEI. CDR3 length equals 14 residues. The V gene lost 6 bases and the J gene lost 0 bases, with 8 bases spanning the gap. CDR3 in DNA: TGTGCCAGCAGACAGGAGTCGAACACCGGGGAGCTGTTTTTT. It translates to CASRQESNTGELFF.

This rearrangement joins TRBV5-1 to TRBJ2-1; 7 bases match TRBD1. Trimming cost V 4 bases and J 8 bases; bases outside gene matches: 12. This CDR3 is built from 15 residues. Germline V gene sequence: CDR1 SGHRS, CDR2 YFSETQ. The CDR3 reads CASSQTGTAADEQFF. In nucleotides, the CDR3 is TGCGCCAGCAGCCAAACCGGGACAGCGGCGGATGAGCAGTTCTTC.

The chain joins TRBV7-2 to TRBJ2-5, with 12 bases matching TRBD2. The CDR3 runs to 14 residues. Germline V CDR1 and CDR2: SGHTA, FQGNSA. Trimming took 5 bases from V and 5 from J; bases not matched to a gene: 3. CDR3 bases: TGTGCCAGCAGCCCAGGACTAGCGGGGGAGACCCAGTACTTC. This gives the protein CASSPGLAGETQYF.

The CDR3: CASIRGTGLREQFF. The CDR3, as DNA: TGTGCCAGCATCCGCGGGACAGGGCTTCGGGAGCAGTTCTTC. This sequence joins TRBV7-9 and TRBJ2-1, with 9 bases identical to TRBD1. Trimming cost V 7 bases and J 10 bases; bases outside gene matches: 11. Germline loops: CDR1 SEHNR, CDR2 FQNEAQ (reference sequence). The CDR3 is made up of 14 amino acids.

Details on this clone: This sample includes further DNA sequences coding for the same CDR3. V usage is TRBV6-5 and J usage is TRBJ1-5, with 8 bases fitting TRBD1. V trimming: 6 bases; J trimming: 1 base; junction bases outside the gene matches: 5. CDR3 length: 15 residues. CDR1 and CDR2 from the germline V gene are MNHEY and SVGAGI. For the CDR3, the DNA is TGTGCCAGCAGCCCAAGGACAGGGAGCAATCAGCCCCAGCATTTT. Its translation is CASSPRTGSNQPQHF.